Presented here are 28 T cell receptor beta chains from one specimen sequenced in a study of CD8+ T cells in alopecia areata. Sequencing used cDNA as its template, made by extracting RNA and reverse transcribing it. Generated by immunoSEQ multiplex PCR, the TCRdb table keeps only in-frame clones and is missing some. The specimen gives 2,500 to 3,000 clones without singletons; the ten biggest hold around 49%. The sequenced material came from lesional skin. Source of these receptors: a C3H/HeJ mouse with alopecia areata. The mouse line has the MHC haplotype H2-k.

By its share, this clone is large (0.1 to 1%). Genes here carry mouse names. The CDR3 end lies 4 residues beyond the end of the read and is filled in from the germline J gene. The chain carries TRBV1 and TRBJ2-4; the match to TRBD2 covers 12 bases. The CDR3 runs to 19 residues. After removal of 0 bases from V and 0 bases from J, the junction contained 7 bases not matched to a gene. Germline V lookup: CDR1 NSQYPW, CDR2 LRSPGD (reference sequence). The sequenced CDR3 bases are TGCACCTGCAGTGCAGACCCGGACTGGGGGGGGACTAGTCAAAAC. It codes for CTCSADPDWGGTSQN. The entire CDR3 reads CTCSADPDWGGTSQNTLYF.

This clone has a count of ten or more. The protein in this entry is translated from the DNA; at residue 14 it differs from the protein listed in TCRdb. Gene names follow the mouse nomenclature. The CDR3 goes on 3 residues after the read ends, and that part is filled in from the germline J gene. V gene TRBV31 combines with J gene TRBJ1-6; D might be TRBD1 (6 bases). Being an ORF, TRBJ1-6 has a function that is uncertain. Germline V lookup: CDR1 GKSSPN, CDR2 SITVG. V was pared by 1 base and J by 0 bases, with 13 bases between. The CDR3 runs 17 residues. The CDR3 is CAWSPHPRGSYNSPLYF. The CDR3 bases that were read are TGTGCCTGGAGTCCCCATCCCAGGGGTTCCTATAATTCGCCC.

Ten or more counts support this clone. Germline and genes: mouse. The CDR3 end lies 4 residues beyond the end of the read and is filled in from the germline J gene. Other DNA sequences in the same sample also yield this CDR3. The V gene is TRBV13-1, the J gene TRBJ2-1; D might be TRBD1 (6 bases). Germline V gives CDR1 NSHNY, CDR2 SYGAGN. This CDR3 region has 15 residues. V was cut by 7 bases and J by 1 base, with 15 bases left in between. CDR3 sequence reads: CASSRPRGNYAEQFF. The DNA read from the CDR3 is TGTGCCAGCTCTCGCCCGAGGGGGAACTATGCT.

This clone was picked up many times. Gene names refer to mouse genes. The sequence runs out 4 residues before the end of the CDR3; the remainder is reconstructed from the germline J gene. The J gene is TRBJ1-2, the V gene TRBV19; maybe TRBD1 (6 bases). The germline gives CDR1 FNHDT, CDR2 SITEND (reference sequence). CDR3 length: 14 residues. V was shortened by 5 bases and J by 0 bases, with 11 bases between the two germline ends. The sequenced part of the CDR3 DNA is TGTGCCAGCAGCCGGGACACCACAAACTCC. Amino acid sequence: CASSRDTTNS. The full CDR3 protein reads CASSRDTTNSDYTF.

This clone was seen many times. Mouse gene names apply. Sequencing ends 4 residues short of the CDR3 end; the germline J gene provides the rest. The chain carries TRBV19 and TRBJ2-1, with 7 bases fitting TRBD1. The CDR3 is 12 residues long. CDR1 and CDR2 from the germline V gene are FNHDT and SITEND (reference sequence). V shed 7 bases, J shed 3 bases, and the junction held 1 base outside the gene matches. CDR3 DNA, as far as it was read: TGTGCCAGCGGGACAGCCTATGCT. Translating it yields CASGTAYA. The entire CDR3 protein reads CASGTAYAEQFF.

This clone was detected many times. Mouse names are used for the genes. The read finishes 4 residues shy of the CDR3 end, and the germline J gene is used to complete it. V gene TRBV5 combines with J gene TRBJ2-1, with 9 bases identical to TRBD2. V trimming: 1 base; J trimming: 1 base; junction bases outside the gene matches: 2. Germline-derived CDR1 and CDR2 are LGHNA and YNLKQL (reference sequence). This CDR3 contains 16 residues. Partial CDR3 DNA: TGTGCCAGCAGCCAAGGCCTGGGGGGGAACTATGCT. Residues: CASSQGLGGNYA. The full CDR3 protein is CASSQGLGGNYAEQFF.

This clone occurred a few times. The gene symbols are mouse symbols. The read terminates 4 residues before the CDR3 end, so the remaining end is supplied by the germline J gene. V is TRBV14 and J is TRBJ2-1, with TRBD2 matching 7 bases. The V gene end was trimmed by 4 bases and the J gene end by 0 bases; junction bases not matched to a gene: 4. This CDR3 has 15 residues. Germline V CDR1 and CDR2: SGHDT, FRDEAV. CDR3 in amino acids: CASSIPGGNYAEQFF. The sequenced part of the CDR3 DNA is TGTGCCAGCAGTATACCTGGGGGTAACTATGCT.

Concerning this clone: Genes and germline are mouse. The read stops 4 residues short of the end of the CDR3; the missing end is completed from the germline J gene. The sample holds other DNA sequences that translate to the same CDR3. The chain is built from TRBV14 and TRBJ2-1; TRBD1 might be the D (6 bases). With 7 bases removed from V and 1 base from J, the gap between germline ends came to 15 bases. The CDR3 totals 15 residues. CDR1 is SGHDT and CDR2 is FRDEAV in the germline V gene. CDR3 sequence: CASSRPRGNYAEQFF. CDR3 DNA (partial): TGTGCCAGCTCTCGCCCGAGGGGGAACTATGCT.

This clone was found many times. The genes and germline here are from mouse. From the germline J gene comes the end of the CDR3, since the read stops 4 residues before it. The chain has TRBV4 and TRBJ2-4; 14 positions agree with TRBD2. The CDR3 is 18 residues long. The germline V gene encodes CDR1 LGHDT and CDR2 YNNKQL (reference sequence). Germline trimming cut 5 bases from V and 1 base from J; bases unmatched to any gene: 8. The sequenced part of the CDR3 DNA is TGTGCCAGCAGCCGCGGGGACTGGGGGGGCGCGGGTCAAAAC. It codes for CASSRGDWGGAGQN. The full-length CDR3 reads as CASSRGDWGGAGQNTLYF.

There are many counts of this clone. Translating the DNA gives a protein that differs from the TCRdb entry at residue 13; the protein shown here is that DNA translation. Gene names and germline refer to mouse. The read falls 3 residues short of the CDR3 end, and the missing part is taken from the germline J gene. The chain links TRBV19 to TRBJ1-3; a weak D match, TRBD1 (5 bases). The germline V gene has CDR1 FNHDT and CDR2 SITEND (reference sequence). This CDR3 region has 16 residues. V was shortened by 1 base and J by 0 bases, with 11 bases between the two germline ends. Partial CDR3 DNA: TGTGCCAGCAGTATACTCGGGGGGAATTCTGGAAATACG. Translating gives CASSILGGNSGNT. In full, the CDR3 is CASSILGGNSGNTLYF.

This clone was detected ten times or more. Gene names follow the mouse nomenclature. The read ends 4 residues before the CDR3 terminus; that terminus is restored from the germline J gene. The J gene is TRBJ2-7, the V gene TRBV13-3; no clear D gene. Germline V gene sequence: CDR1 NNHDY, CDR2 SYVADS. V lost 4 bases and J 3 bases, leaving 5 bases between the germline ends. There are 11 residues in the CDR3. The sequenced CDR3 bases are TGTGCCAGCAGTTACTTCTAT. This translates into CASSYFY. Given in full, the CDR3 is CASSYFYEQYF.

This clone has a count of ten or more. Gene names refer to mouse genes. The read terminates 4 residues ahead of where the CDR3 ends, so the germline J gene completes it. The chain couples TRBV13-2 to TRBJ2-5; perhaps TRBD2 as D (7 bases). CDR1 and CDR2 (germline): NNHNN, SYGAGS (reference sequence). The CDR3 is 14 residues long. CDR3 DNA, as far as it was read: TGTGCCAGCGGTGAGGGAGGGGGGGAAGAC. Amino acids: CASGEGGGED. The CDR3 in full is CASGEGGGEDTQYF.

This clone has only a few counts. Any gene name here is a mouse gene name. The read falls 4 residues short of the CDR3 end, and the missing part is taken from the germline J gene. The chain employs TRBV19 and TRBJ2-5; 8 nucleotides align to TRBD2. CDR3 length: 14 amino acids. The trim removed 6 bases at V and 3 bases at J, leaving 6 bases unmatched. Germline assignment: CDR1 FNHDT and CDR2 SITEND (reference sequence). The covered CDR3 bases are TGTGCCAGCATTCACTTGGGGGGGCAAGAC. Its translation: CASIHLGGQD. The CDR3 as a whole reads CASIHLGGQDTQYF.

This clone was found many times. Mouse gene names and germline throughout. The read comes to an end 4 residues before the CDR3 does, leaving the germline J gene to fill in the end. The V and J genes are TRBV14 and TRBJ2-1, with D perhaps matching TRBD2 (6 bases). Germline CDR1 and CDR2: SGHDT and FRDEAV. There are 13 residues in the CDR3. Trimming took 4 bases from V and 4 from J, leaving 9 bases between them. CDR3 bases read: TGTGCCAGCAGTCGGGACTTTTATGCT. Its protein is CASSRDFYA. The CDR3 in full is CASSRDFYAEQFF.

This clone was recorded many times. Here the gene names and germline are mouse. Coverage ceases 4 residues before the CDR3 finishes, and the germline J gene fills in the end. This chain joins TRBV22 and TRBJ1-2; the table assigns TRBD1, which was not confirmed against the DNA. TRBV22 is a listed pseudogene. The CDR3 totals 14 residues. CDR3 bases read: TGTGCCAGCAGCAGGGAGGGAGCAAACTCC. Its translation is CASSREGANS. The whole CDR3 reads CASSREGANSDYTF.

This clone is classed as medium-sized. Gene names refer to mouse genes. With the read ending 4 residues before the CDR3 end, the germline J gene is used to fill in that end. The J gene is TRBJ2-4, the V gene TRBV13-1, with D uncertain. The germline gives CDR1 NSHNY, CDR2 SYGAGN. The CDR3 spans 15 residues. Trimming cost V 0 bases and J 0 bases, with 8 bases left between them. Partial CDR3 DNA: TGTGCCAGCAGTGATGCAACAGATAGTCAAAAC. Protein: CASSDATDSQN. The CDR3 as a whole reads CASSDATDSQNTLYF.

This clone occurred many times. The listed TCRdb protein conflicts with the DNA translation at residue 11, and the protein shown is translated directly from the DNA. The germline and genes are mouse ones. The missing CDR3 end, 3 residues past where the read stops, is filled in from the germline J gene. The rearrangement links TRBV19 to TRBJ1-6; 10 bases line up with TRBD1. TRBJ1-6 is given ORF status, its function remaining uncertain. Germline CDR1 reads FNHDT; CDR2 reads SITEND (reference sequence). With V trimmed by 5 bases and J by 7 bases, 3 bases remained unmatched. The CDR3 covers 14 residues. The DNA read from the CDR3 is TGTGCCAGCAGACCGGACAGGGGGAATTCGCCC. This translates into CASRPDRGNSP. The whole CDR3 sequence is CASRPDRGNSPLYF.

This clone was observed many times. Here the gene names and germline are mouse. The CDR3 end lies 4 residues beyond the end of the read and is filled in from the germline J gene. The chain couples TRBV13-2 to TRBJ2-1; 9 positions match TRBD2. V shed 3 bases and J 2 bases; nucleotides not matched to a gene: 3. The CDR3 runs 15 residues. Germline values: CDR1 NNHNN, CDR2 SYGAGS (reference sequence). Partial CDR3 DNA: TGTGCCAGCGGTGGTGGGACTGGGTACTATGCT. Its translation: CASGGGTGYYA. In full, the CDR3 reads CASGGGTGYYAEQFF.

This clone was recorded at least ten times. Here the gene names and germline are mouse. Read data end 4 residues before the CDR3 end; the end is taken from the germline J gene. J is TRBJ2-4 and V is TRBV13-3, with D maybe TRBD1 (6 bases). The ends were cut back, 6 bases at V and 3 bases at J, with 8 bases in the middle. Germline-derived CDR1 and CDR2 are NNHDY and SYVADS. The CDR3 loop spans 12 amino acids. CDR3 in amino acids: CASKDRQNTLYF. Partial CDR3 DNA: TGTGCCAGCAAGGACAGACAAAAC. The full variable domain, completed using reference TRBV13-3 and TRBJ2-4, is EAAVTQSPRSKVAVTGGKVTLSCHQTNNHDYMYWYRQDTGHGLRLIHYSYVADSTEKGDIPDGYKASRPSQENFSLILELASLSQTAVYFCASKDRQNTLYFGAGTRLSVL.

This clone was seen repeatedly, ten times or more. Gene names denote mouse genes. The read comes to an end 4 residues before the CDR3 does, leaving the germline J gene to fill in the end. The chain has TRBV29 and TRBJ1-4; D is perhaps TRBD1 (6 bases). The V gene lost 3 bases and the J gene lost 1 base, with 9 bases spanning the gap. Germline CDR1 is MSHET and CDR2 is SYDVDS. The length of the CDR3 is 15 residues. CDR3 amino acids: CASSLEDSSNERLFF. CDR3 bases read: TGTGCTAGCAGTTTGGAGGACAGTTCCAACGAA.

There are a few counts of this clone. Here the gene names and germline are mouse. The CDR3 end lies 4 residues beyond the end of the read and is filled in from the germline J gene. The chain carries TRBV14 and TRBJ2-1, with TRBD1 matching 9 bases. The CDR3 sequence is 13 residues long. Germline V lookup: CDR1 SGHDT, CDR2 FRDEAV. The CDR3 reads CASSYRGLAEQFF. The CDR3 bases that were read are TGTGCCAGCAGCTACAGGGGGCTGGCT. Looking up the rest from reference TRBV14 and TRBJ2-1 gives the full variable domain: EAGVTQSPRYAVLQEGQAVSFWCDPISGHDTLYWYQQPRDQGPQLLVYFRDEAVIDNSQLPSDRFSAVRPKGTNSTLKIQSAKQGDTATYLCASSYRGLAEQFFGPGTRLTVL.

With regard to this clone: Any gene name here is a mouse gene name. The CDR3 end falls 4 residues outside the read, so it is completed with the germline J gene. The chain combines TRBV13-3 with TRBJ2-4; TRBD2 agrees at 10 bases. J was trimmed by 2 bases and V by 7 bases; bases with no gene match: 10. Germline V gene sequence: CDR1 NNHDY, CDR2 SYVADS. The CDR3 loop spans 16 amino acids. CDR3 bases read: TGTGCCAGCCTCCGGGACTGGGGTGATCATCAAAAC. It yields the protein CASLRDWGDHQN. In full, the CDR3 is CASLRDWGDHQNTLYF.

At least ten counts were recorded for this clone. Mouse germline and gene names are used. Sequencing ends 4 residues short of the CDR3 end; the germline J gene provides the rest. The chain has TRBV19 and TRBJ2-3; 8 nucleotides match TRBD2. The germline CDR1 and CDR2 sequences are FNHDT and SITEND (reference sequence). V shed 2 bases and J 4 bases; nucleotides not matched to a gene: 3. This CDR3 comprises 14 residues. CDR3 residues: CASSMGGRTETLYF. Partial CDR3 DNA: TGTGCCAGCAGTATGGGGGGGCGCACAGAA.

This clone was counted a few times. All gene names here are mouse names. Read sequence stops 4 residues before the CDR3 end, and the germline J gene provides the missing end. This chain joins TRBV13-1 and TRBJ1-2; D uncertain. The CDR3 length is 10 residues. Germline CDR1 is NSHNY and CDR2 is SYGAGN. The CDR3 bases that were read are TGTGCCAGCAGTCTCCGC. It specifies CASSLR. The full-length CDR3 reads as CASSLRDYTF.

This clone was seen a few times. Any gene name here is a mouse gene name. The read terminates 4 residues ahead of where the CDR3 ends, so the germline J gene completes it. This chain uses TRBV4 with TRBJ1-1, with 9 positions matching TRBD1. The CDR3 is 15 amino acids. Germline V gives CDR1 LGHDT, CDR2 YNNKQL (reference sequence). V lost 4 bases and J lost 0; bases outside the gene matches: 3. CDR3 DNA, as far as it was read: TGTGCCAGCAGCTTACAGGGGGCTGCAAACACA. Protein sequence: CASSLQGAANT. The whole CDR3 is CASSLQGAANTEVFF.

This clone was seen at least ten times. Germline and genes: mouse. The read falls 4 residues short of the CDR3 end, and the missing part is taken from the germline J gene. The chain uses TRBV16 and TRBJ2-3; D is undetermined. Germline-derived CDR1 and CDR2 are SGHSA and FRNQAP. Between the trimmed V and J ends, which lost 2 bases and 3 bases, there was a span of 9 bases. There are 14 residues in the CDR3. This CDR3 reads CASSLSWSAETLYF. The covered CDR3 bases are TGTGCAAGCAGCTTAAGCTGGAGCGCAGAA.

This clone was recorded a few times. Mouse gene names and germline throughout. The read is 4 residues too short to cover the CDR3 end, so that end is filled in from the germline J gene. The J gene is TRBJ1-2, the V gene TRBV13-3; D might be TRBD1 (6 bases). This CDR3 has 12 residues. Germline V CDR1 and CDR2: NNHDY, SYVADS. The sequenced CDR3 bases are TGTGCCAGCAGGACTGGGGGGCGC. This sequence encodes CASRTGGR. The full CDR3 protein reads CASRTGGRDYTF.

A note on this clone: This likely reflects a read error, since a far larger clone is one base away. Gene names are mouse gene names. Incomplete CDR3 DNA: TGTGCCAGCAGTGCCAGGGCCGAA. Protein sequence: CASSARAE. The whole CDR3 protein is CASSARAERLFF. This rearrangement joins TRBV13-3 to TRBJ1-4; D is possibly TRBD1 (5 bases). The read terminates 4 residues ahead of where the CDR3 ends, so the germline J gene completes it. Germline V gene data show CDR1 as NNHDY and CDR2 as SYVADS. This CDR3 has 12 amino acids. Filled out from reference TRBV13-3 and TRBJ1-4, the complete variable domain reads EAAVTQSPRSKVAVTGGKVTLSCHQTNNHDYMYWYRQDTGHGLRLIHYSYVADSTEKGDIPDGYKASRPSQENFSLILELASLSQTAVYFCASSARAERLFFGHGTKLSVL.